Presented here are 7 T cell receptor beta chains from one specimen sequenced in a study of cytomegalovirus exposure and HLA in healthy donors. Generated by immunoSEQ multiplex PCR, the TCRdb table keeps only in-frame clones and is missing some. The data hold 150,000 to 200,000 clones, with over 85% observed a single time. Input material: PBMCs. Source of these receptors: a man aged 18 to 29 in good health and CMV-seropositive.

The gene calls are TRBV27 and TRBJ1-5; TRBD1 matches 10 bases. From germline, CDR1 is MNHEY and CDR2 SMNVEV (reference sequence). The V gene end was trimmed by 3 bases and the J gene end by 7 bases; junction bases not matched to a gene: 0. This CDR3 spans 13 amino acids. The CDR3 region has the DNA TGTGCCAGCAGTTTGACAGGGGGCCAGCCCCAGCATTTT. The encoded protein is CASSLTGGQPQHF.

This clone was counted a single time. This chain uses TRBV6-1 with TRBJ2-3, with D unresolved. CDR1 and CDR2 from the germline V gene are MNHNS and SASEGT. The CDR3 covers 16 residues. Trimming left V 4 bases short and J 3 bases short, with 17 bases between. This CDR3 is CASSGPRRARTDTQYF. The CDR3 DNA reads TGTGCCAGCAGTGGCCCTCGCCGTGCCCGGACAGATACGCAGTATTTT.

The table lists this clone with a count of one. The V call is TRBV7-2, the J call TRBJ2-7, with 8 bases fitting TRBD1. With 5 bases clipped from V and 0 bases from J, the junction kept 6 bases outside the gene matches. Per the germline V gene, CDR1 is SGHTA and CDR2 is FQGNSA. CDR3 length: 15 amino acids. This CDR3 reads CASSGWTGRSYEQYF. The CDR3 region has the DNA TGTGCCAGCAGCGGGTGGACAGGGCGCTCCTACGAGCAGTACTTC.

CDR3 region: CASSHRTGDRYNEQFF. The CDR3 DNA reads TGTGCCAGCAGCCATAGGACAGGGGATCGGTACAATGAGCAGTTCTTC. The V and J genes are TRBV7-8 and TRBJ2-1; 9 positions match TRBD1. Germline CDR1 SGHVS, CDR2 FQNEAQ. The trim removed 5 bases at V and 4 bases at J, leaving 9 bases unmatched. This CDR3 region has 16 residues.

CDR3 coding DNA: TGCGCCAGCAGTGAGGGGCGGGAGGACTACGAGCAGTACTTC. It translates to CASSEGREDYEQYF. This chain uses TRBV10-2 with TRBJ2-7; 8 bases map to TRBD2. This CDR3 has 14 residues. Unmatched junction bases numbered 3, after V lost 2 bases and J lost 3 bases. Germline V CDR1 and CDR2: WSHSY, SAAADI.

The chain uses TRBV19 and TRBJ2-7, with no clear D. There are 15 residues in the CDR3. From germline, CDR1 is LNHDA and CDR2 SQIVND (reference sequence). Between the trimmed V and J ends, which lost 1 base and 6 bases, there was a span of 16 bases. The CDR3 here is CASSIAVGSPGEQYF. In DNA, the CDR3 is TGTGCCAGTAGTATAGCAGTCGGGTCCCCCGGCGAGCAGTACTTC.

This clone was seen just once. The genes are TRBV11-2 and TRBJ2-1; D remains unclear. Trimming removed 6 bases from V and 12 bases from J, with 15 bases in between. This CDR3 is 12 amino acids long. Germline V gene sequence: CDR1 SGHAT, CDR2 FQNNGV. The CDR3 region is CASSNFPGLQFF. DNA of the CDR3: TGTGCCAGCAGTAATTTCCCTGGGCTGCAGTTCTTC. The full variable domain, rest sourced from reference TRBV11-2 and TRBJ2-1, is EAGVAQSPRYKIIEKRQSVAFWCNPISGHATLYWYQQILGQGPKLLIQFQNNGVVDDSQLPKDRFSAERLKGVDSTLKIQPAKLEDSAVYLCASSNFPGLQFFGPGTRLTVL.